The 29 T cell receptor beta chains presented below share a single source sample, sequenced in a study of response to subunit inactivated influenza vaccine. One entry per CDR3 protein results from TCRdb running MiXCR on the RT-PCR reads. Here the sample spans 750,000 to 850,000 distinct CDR3 sequences, roughly 18% being singletons. The sequencing used PBMCs from blood, collected 5 days after vaccination. The receptors shown here come from a man over 45 who received an inactivated influenza vaccine.

This clonotype was observed a handful of times. The chain links TRBV5-1 to TRBJ1-1, with D possibly matching TRBD1 (5 bases). Trimming stripped 2 bases from V and 1 base from J, with 9 bases between. Germline CDR1 reads SGHRS; CDR2 reads YFSETQ. CDR3 length: 14 residues. The CDR3 region is CASSFRDGNTEAFF. CDR3 nucleotides: TGCGCCAGCAGCTTCCGGGACGGGAACACTGAAGCTTTCTTT.

This chain joins TRBV9 and TRBJ2-3; TRBD2 might be the D (6 bases). The V and J ends lost 7 bases and 1 base respectively, with 13 bases between them. Germline CDR1 and CDR2: SGDLS and YYNGEE. CDR3 length: 14 amino acids. CDR3 protein: CASVVTRGTDTQYF. CDR3 bases: TGTGCCAGCGTGGTGACTAGGGGCACAGATACGCAGTATTTT.

This clonotype was recorded many times. The chain is built from TRBV12-3 or TRBV12-4 and TRBJ1-5; D is possibly TRBD1 (6 bases). Trimming took 6 bases from V and 2 from J, leaving 20 bases between them. The CDR3 is made up of 17 amino acids. CDR3 sequence (DNA): TGTGCCAGCAGCCAAAAACAGGGAACTATCGGCAATCAGCCCCAGCATTTT. This translates into CASSQKQGTIGNQPQHF.

The rearrangement joins TRBV19 to TRBJ1-5, with D perhaps matching TRBD1 (5 bases). Trimming stripped 5 bases from V and 3 bases from J, with 11 bases between. The CDR3 runs 14 residues. CDR1 and CDR2 (germline): LNHDA, SQIVND (reference sequence). The CDR3 DNA reads as TGTGCCAGTAGTCCGGGACGGATCAATCAGCCCCAGCATTTT. Translation gives CASSPGRINQPQHF. The complete variable domain, with remaining parts taken from reference TRBV19 and TRBJ1-5, reads DGGITQSPKYLFRKEGQNVTLSCEQNLNHDAMYWYRQDPGQGLRLIYYSQIVNDFQKGDIAEGYSVSREKKESFPLTVTSAQKNPTAFYLCASSPGRINQPQHFGDGTRLSIL.

V and J are TRBV5-1 and TRBJ1-1; D unresolved. V lost 0 bases and J 4 bases, leaving 10 bases between the germline ends. Germline V gene sequence: CDR1 SGHRS, CDR2 YFSETQ. The CDR3 runs to 14 residues. The CDR3 loop is CASSLVGFATEAFF. As DNA, the CDR3 is TGCGCCAGCAGCTTGGTGGGGTTTGCCACTGAAGCTTTCTTT.

The chain joins TRBV7-2 to TRBJ1-1; possibly TRBD1 for D (5 bases). Germline lookup yields CDR1 SGHTA and CDR2 FQGNSA. V lost 3 bases and J 5 bases, leaving 19 bases between the germline ends. This CDR3 is built from 16 residues. CDR3 sequence: CASSFSGTFRRTEAFF. For the CDR3, the DNA is TGTGCCAGCAGCTTTTCCGGGACCTTTCGAAGGACTGAAGCTTTCTTT.

This chain joins TRBV12-3 or TRBV12-4 and TRBJ2-3; the match to TRBD2 covers 7 bases. J lost 9 bases, V lost 6 bases, and 12 bases had no gene match. The CDR3 length is 14 residues. In DNA form, the CDR3 reads TGTGCCAGCAGCCCCCTGGCTTGGGAGGGGACGCAGTATTTT. Translating it yields CASSPLAWEGTQYF.

This clonotype was seen at least ten times. The chain uses TRBV12-3 or TRBV12-4 and TRBJ2-7; D possibly corresponds to TRBD1 (6 bases). The V gene lost 5 bases and the J gene lost 6 bases, with 14 bases spanning the gap. The CDR3 loop spans 13 amino acids. The CDR3 here is CASSPDRLAEQYF. CDR3 sequence (DNA): TGTGCCAGCAGTCCCGACAGGTTGGCCGAGCAGTACTTC.

This clonotype turned up a few times. The rearrangement uses TRBV29-1 and TRBJ2-7; a possible D gene is TRBD1 (6 bases). CDR1 is SQVTM and CDR2 is ANQGSEA in the germline V gene. Trimming removed 6 bases at V and 2 bases at J, with 11 bases between. CDR3 length: 12 residues. CDR3 nucleotides: TGCAGCGTCTTGACAGGCCCCTACGAGCAGTACTTC. It specifies CSVLTGPYEQYF.

The chain combines TRBV29-1 with TRBJ2-5; TRBD2 agrees at 8 bases. Germline V gene lookup returns CDR1 SQVTM and CDR2 ANQGSEA. Trimming removed 7 bases from V and 2 bases from J; junction bases left unmatched: 9. This CDR3 has 14 amino acids. The CDR3 loop is CSAGGAVPQETQYF. DNA for the CDR3: TGCAGCGCCGGGGGGGCAGTACCTCAAGAGACCCAGTACTTC.

This chain connects TRBV4-1 to TRBJ2-5; 9 bases are shared with TRBD2. J lost 4 bases, V lost 4 bases, and 10 bases had no gene match. Germline CDR1 and CDR2: MGHRA and YSYEKL. The CDR3 consists of 16 residues. CDR3 region: CASSLVGGGGAETQYF. CDR3 nucleotide sequence: TGCGCCAGCAGCCTTGTCGGAGGCGGGGGGGCAGAGACCCAGTACTTC.

This clonotype was detected only a few times. This may stem from a read error, because a much larger clone lies one nucleotide away. V and J are TRBV12-3 or TRBV12-4 and TRBJ1-5, with 10 bases that match TRBD1. This CDR3 is 17 amino acids long. V trimming: 4 bases; J trimming: 5 bases; junction bases outside the gene matches: 11. CDR3 in amino acids: CASSSAGVTGGDQPQHF. CDR3 DNA: TGTGCCAGCAGTTCCGCGGGGGTGACAGGGGGCGATCAGCCCCAGCATTTT.

The rearrangement uses TRBV7-6 and TRBJ2-3, with D perhaps matching TRBD2 (5 bases). Germline V gene data show CDR1 as SGHVS and CDR2 as FNYEAQ. This CDR3 has 18 residues. V lost 2 bases, J lost 0 bases, and 18 bases lay in between. The CDR3 nucleotides are TGTGCCAGCAGCTTACCGATGCTAGCTCGGGCGAGCACAGATACGCAGTATTTT. It yields the protein CASSLPMLARASTDTQYF.

This clonotype was observed at least ten times. The CDR3 loop is CASSQEPGLQNIQYF. The CDR3 DNA follows: TGCGCCAGCAGCCAAGAGCCAGGGCTACAAAACATTCAGTACTTC. The chain uses TRBV4-3 and TRBJ2-4, with D possibly matching TRBD1 (5 bases). This CDR3 contains 15 residues. Germline CDR1 reads LGHNA; CDR2 reads YSLEER. The V end was cut by 0 bases, the J end by 5 bases, with 11 bases between.

This clonotype has just a few counts. CDR3 nucleotide sequence: TGCGCCAGCAGCCAAGTTCACGCGACGCTCCACGAGCAGTACTTC. Its protein product is CASSQVHATLHEQYF. The J gene is TRBJ2-7, the V gene TRBV4-3; no definite D call. The CDR3 length is 15 residues. CDR1 and CDR2 from the germline V gene are LGHNA and YSLEER. V shed 1 base and J shed 5 bases, with 15 bases lying between them.

There are many counts of this clonotype. The gene calls are TRBV20-1 and TRBJ2-3; D could derive from TRBD1 or TRBD2 (7 bases each). V was clipped by 4 bases and J by 5 bases, with 16 bases between them. Germline V gives CDR1 DFQATT, CDR2 SNEGSKA (reference sequence). This CDR3 contains 14 residues. Here the CDR3 DNA reads TGCAGTGCTACGCCAGGGGGGGCGGAAGATACGCAGTATTTT. The encoded protein is CSATPGGAEDTQYF.

This chain uses TRBV25-1 with TRBJ1-6; 7 bases agree with TRBD1. Germline V gene sequence: CDR1 MGHDK, CDR2 SYGVNS. V lost 6 bases to trimming and J lost 7 bases; unmatched junction nucleotides: 9. The CDR3 sequence is 15 residues long. CDR3 coding DNA: TGTGCCAGCAGCGAGCACAGGGGAGGCAATTCACCCCTCCACTTT. It specifies CASSEHRGGNSPLHF.

The V and J genes are TRBV4-3 and TRBJ2-1; 10 bases fit TRBD2. The V and J ends lost 4 bases and 4 bases, in that order; junction bases with no gene match: 4. CDR1 and CDR2 (germline): LGHNA, YSLEER. The CDR3 sequence is 15 residues long. The CDR3 nucleotides are TGCGCCAGCAGCCTCGGACTAGCGGAATACAATGAGCAGTTCTTC. Translated: CASSLGLAEYNEQFF.

This clonotype was picked up a small number of times. This chain links TRBV5-5 with TRBJ1-2; D unclear. The CDR3 has 13 amino acids. V lost 4 bases and J lost 4, with 11 bases in between. CDR1 SGHKS and CDR2 YYEKEE come from the germline V gene (reference sequence). The CDR3 DNA reads TGTGCCAGCAGCCCGTTAGGGCCCTATGGCTACACCTTC. Translating gives CASSPLGPYGYTF. Using reference TRBV5-5 and TRBJ1-2 for the parts outside the CDR3, the full variable domain is DAGVTQSPTHLIKTRGQQVTLRCSPISGHKSVSWYQQVLGQGPQFIFQYYEKEERGRGNFPDRFSARQFPNYSSELNVNALLLGDSALYLCASSPLGPYGYTFGSGTRLTVV.

CDR3 nucleotide sequence: TGTGCCAGCAGCTTAGAGGCGCCTGGGACTAATGAGCAGTTCTTC. As protein: CASSLEAPGTNEQFF. This chain links TRBV7-9 with TRBJ2-1; a possible D gene is TRBD2 (6 bases). There are 15 residues in the CDR3. Looked up from germline, CDR1 is SEHNR and CDR2 is FQNEAQ (reference sequence). Trimming removed 1 base from V and 7 bases from J, with 14 bases in between. The complete variable domain, with remaining parts taken from reference TRBV7-9 and TRBJ2-1, reads DTGVSQNPRHKITKRGQNVTFRCDPISEHNRLYWYRQTLGQGPEFLTYFQNEAQLEKSRLLSDRFSAERPKGSFSTLEIQRTEQGDSAMYLCASSLEAPGTNEQFFGPGTRLTVL.

This clonotype turned up a few times. This rearrangement joins TRBV6-5 to TRBJ1-2; 8 nucleotides agree with TRBD1. CDR1 is MNHEY and CDR2 is SVGAGI in the germline V gene. The CDR3 covers 14 residues. With 2 bases clipped from V and 4 bases from J, the junction kept 3 bases outside the gene matches. The CDR3 spells CASSYGTGAYGYTF. CDR3 sequence (DNA): TGTGCCAGCAGTTACGGGACAGGAGCCTATGGCTACACCTTC.

This clonotype came up a few times. V and J are TRBV5-1 and TRBJ2-7; 8 positions match TRBD1. The CDR3 has 16 residues. Trimming removed 0 bases from V and 0 bases from J; junction bases left unmatched: 5. Germline V gene lookup returns CDR1 SGHRS and CDR2 YFSETQ. This CDR3 is CASSLEIQGGSYEQYF. For the CDR3, the DNA is TGCGCCAGCAGCTTGGAAATACAGGGGGGCTCCTACGAGCAGTACTTC.

This clonotype was seen only once. The CDR3 DNA follows: TGCGCCAGCAGCCAATCCGGGTTAGGCTATGGCTACACCTTC. It is translated as CASSQSGLGYGYTF. This sequence joins TRBV4-3 and TRBJ1-2, with D uncertain. Trimming took 2 bases from V and 4 from J, leaving 11 bases between them. The CDR3 has 14 amino acids. The V gene's germline CDR1 is LGHNA and CDR2 YSLEER.

This clonotype has only a few counts. J is TRBJ2-2 and V is TRBV20-1; no firm D call. The CDR3 has 13 amino acids. The germline V gene has CDR1 DFQATT and CDR2 SNEGSKA (reference sequence). Trimming stripped 3 bases from V and 0 bases from J, with 5 bases between. Here the CDR3 reads CSARVPNTGELFF. In nucleotides, the CDR3 is TGCAGTGCTAGGGTCCCGAACACCGGGGAGCTGTTTTTT.

This clonotype has only a few counts. The chain combines TRBV5-1 with TRBJ2-7; 9 nucleotides agree with TRBD1. Trimming at V came to 3 bases and at J to 5 bases, leaving 6 bases not matched to a gene. Germline values: CDR1 SGHRS, CDR2 YFSETQ. The CDR3 is made up of 14 amino acids. The CDR3 DNA sequence: TGCGCCAGCAGCTGGGGGGACAGGGAGCACGAGCAGTACTTC. Protein sequence: CASSWGDREHEQYF. Complete variable domain (other parts from reference TRBV5-1 and TRBJ2-7): KAGVTQTPRYLIKTRGQQVTLSCSPISGHRSVSWYQQTPGQGLQFLFEYFSETQRNKGNFPGRFSGRQFSNSRSEMNVSTLELGDSALYLCASSWGDREHEQYFGPGTRLTVT.

This clonotype showed up just a few times. This chain links TRBV6-1 with TRBJ2-7, with TRBD2 identical over 7 bases. This CDR3 contains 15 residues. Trimming took 6 bases from V and 6 from J; bases not matched to a gene: 14. The germline gives CDR1 MNHNS, CDR2 SASEGT. CDR3 sequence (DNA): TGTGCCAGCAGAGTGAGCGGAGCGGGAACCTCCGAGCAGTACTTC. Protein sequence: CASRVSGAGTSEQYF.

The sample holds a few counts of this clonotype. The chain carries TRBV7-9 and TRBJ2-3; D assignment may be TRBD1 or TRBD2 (6 bases each). This CDR3 comprises 17 residues. Trimming cost V 5 bases and J 3 bases, with 21 bases left between them. Germline V gives CDR1 SEHNR, CDR2 FQNEAQ (reference sequence). The CDR3 sequence is CASSPPATGGGTDTQYF. CDR3 nucleotide sequence: TGTGCCAGCAGCCCCCCGGCGACAGGAGGGGGGACAGATACGCAGTATTTT.

This clonotype was counted only a few times. The CDR3 protein is CASTLGGRSYNEQFF. As DNA, the CDR3 is TGTGCCAGCACCCTTGGTGGGAGGTCCTACAATGAGCAGTTCTTC. This chain connects TRBV27 to TRBJ2-1; D possibly corresponds to TRBD2 (6 bases). V was trimmed by 7 bases and J by 1 base, leaving 14 bases between them. The CDR3 totals 15 residues. From germline, CDR1 is MNHEY and CDR2 SMNVEV (reference sequence).

The table lists this clonotype with many counts. The chain employs TRBV20-1 and TRBJ2-5, with a tentative D call TRBD2 (5 bases). The CDR3 consists of 16 residues. Germline CDR1 and CDR2: DFQATT and SNEGSKA (reference sequence). V was cut by 1 base and J by 2 bases, with 17 bases left in between. The CDR3 sequence: CSARGRIGGWQETQYF. The CDR3 coding sequence is TGCAGTGCTAGAGGGCGGATAGGCGGGTGGCAAGAGACCCAGTACTTC.